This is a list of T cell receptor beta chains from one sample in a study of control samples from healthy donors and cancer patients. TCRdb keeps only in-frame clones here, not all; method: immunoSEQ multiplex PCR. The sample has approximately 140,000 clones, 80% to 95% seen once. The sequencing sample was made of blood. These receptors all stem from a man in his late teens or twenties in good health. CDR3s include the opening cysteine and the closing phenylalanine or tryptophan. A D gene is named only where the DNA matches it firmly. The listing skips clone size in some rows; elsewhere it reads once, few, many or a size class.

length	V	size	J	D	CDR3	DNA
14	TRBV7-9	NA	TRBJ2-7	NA	CASSKPTGRYEQYF	TGTGCCAGCAGCAAACCGACGGGAAGGTACGAGCAGTACTTC
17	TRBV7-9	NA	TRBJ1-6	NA	CASSLAVRHGSNSPLHF	TGTGCCAGCAGCTTAGCCGTAAGACACGGTTCGAATTCACCCCTCCACTTT
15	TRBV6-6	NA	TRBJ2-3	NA	CASSYRSGSTDTQYF	TGTGCCAGCAGTTACAGGAGCGGTAGCACAGATACGCAGTATTTT
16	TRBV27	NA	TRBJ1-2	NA	CASSLSRQALNYGYTF	TGTGCCAGCAGTTTATCGAGGCAGGCCCTTAACTATGGCTACACCTTC
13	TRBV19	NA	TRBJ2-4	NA	CASSNIAKNIQYF	TGTGCCAGTAGTAACATAGCCAAAAACATTCAGTACTTC
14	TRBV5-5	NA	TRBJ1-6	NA	CASSFKVNNSPLHF	TGTGCCAGCAGCTTTAAAGTGAATAATTCACCCCTCCACTTT
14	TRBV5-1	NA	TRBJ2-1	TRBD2	CASSSGLAFNEQFF	TGCGCCAGCAGCTCGGGACTAGCTTTCAATGAGCAGTTCTTC
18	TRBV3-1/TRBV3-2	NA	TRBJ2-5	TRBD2	CASSQVGTSGGGQETQYF	TGTGCCAGCAGCCAAGTAGGGACTAGCGGGGGTGGCCAAGAGACCCAGTACTTC
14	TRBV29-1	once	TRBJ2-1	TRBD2	CSVSGGALPDEQFF	TGCAGCGTGAGCGGGGGGGCCCTTCCGGATGAGCAGTTCTTC
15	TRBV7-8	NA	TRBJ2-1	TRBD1	CASSSDRVLGNEQFF	TGTGCCAGCAGCTCCGACAGGGTATTAGGGAATGAGCAGTTCTTC
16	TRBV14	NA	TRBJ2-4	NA	CASSQGRGFPKNIQYF	TGTGCCAGCAGCCAAGGTAGAGGGTTCCCCAAAAACATTCAGTACTTC
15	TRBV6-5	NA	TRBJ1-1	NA	CASSYSRILNTEAFF	TGTGCCAGCAGTTACTCCCGGATATTGAACACTGAAGCTTTCTTT
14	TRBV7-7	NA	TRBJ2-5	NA	CASSLDPRAETQYF	TGTGCTAGCAGCTTAGACCCCAGAGCGGAGACCCAGTACTTC
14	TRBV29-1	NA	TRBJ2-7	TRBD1	CSARLPGQAREQYF	TGCAGTGCACGACTTCCGGGACAGGCGCGAGAGCAGTACTTC
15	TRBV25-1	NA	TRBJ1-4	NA	CASSGASATNEKLFF	TGTGCCAGCAGTGGAGCCTCGGCAACTAATGAAAAACTGTTTTTT
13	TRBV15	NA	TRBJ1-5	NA	CATSTKRNQPQHF	TGTGCCACCAGCACAAAACGAAATCAGCCCCAGCATTTT
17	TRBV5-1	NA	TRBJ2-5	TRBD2	CASSLAGLAGGPETQYF	TGCGCCAGCAGCTTGGCCGGACTAGCGGGAGGGCCAGAGACCCAGTACTTC
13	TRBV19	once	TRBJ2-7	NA	CASSIKVSYEQYF	TGTGCCAGTAGTATCAAGGTCTCCTACGAGCAGTACTTC
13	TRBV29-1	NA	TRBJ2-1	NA	CSVAQVTYNEQFF	TGCAGCGTTGCTCAAGTGACCTACAATGAGCAGTTCTTC
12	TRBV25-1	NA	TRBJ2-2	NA	CASEKGLGELFF	TGTGCCAGCGAAAAGGGTCTCGGGGAGCTGTTTTTT
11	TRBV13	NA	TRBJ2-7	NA	CASSDPIKQYF	TGTGCCAGCTCAGACCCCATAAAGCAGTACTTC
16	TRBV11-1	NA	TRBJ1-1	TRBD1	CASSPGTGVGYTEAFF	TGTGCCAGCAGTCCCGGGACAGGGGTAGGTTACACTGAAGCTTTCTTT
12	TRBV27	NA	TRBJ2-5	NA	CASGGRQETQYF	TGTGCCAGCGGAGGGCGCCAAGAGACCCAGTACTTC
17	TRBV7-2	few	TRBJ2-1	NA	CASSSWPDRHGYNEQFF	TGTGCCAGCAGCTCATGGCCCGACCGACATGGTTACAATGAGCAGTTCTTC
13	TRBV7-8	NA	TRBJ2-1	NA	CASSPVFGRVQFF	TGTGCCAGCAGCCCAGTCTTTGGACGTGTGCAGTTCTTC
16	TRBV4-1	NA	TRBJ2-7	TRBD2	CASSQEFSGGTYEQYF	TGCGCCAGCAGCCAAGAATTTAGCGGGGGTACCTACGAGCAGTACTTC
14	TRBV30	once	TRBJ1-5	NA	CAWSVLFGNQPQHF	TGTGCCTGGAGTGTATTATTCGGCAATCAGCCCCAGCATTTT
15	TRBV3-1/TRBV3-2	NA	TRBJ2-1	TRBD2	CASSLSWTSPNEQFF	TGTGCCAGCAGCCTCTCCTGGACTAGCCCCAATGAGCAGTTCTTC
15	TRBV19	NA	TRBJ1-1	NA	CASNLLRGRSTEAFF	TGTGCCAGTAATTTGTTACGAGGAAGGAGCACTGAAGCTTTCTTT
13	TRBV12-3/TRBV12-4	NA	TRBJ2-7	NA	CASSFGGTGEQYF	TGTGCCAGCAGTTTCGGCGGGACCGGCGAGCAGTACTTC
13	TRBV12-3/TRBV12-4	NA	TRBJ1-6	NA	CASSFAGNSPLHF	TGTGCCAGCAGTTTTGCAGGGAATTCACCCCTCCACTTT
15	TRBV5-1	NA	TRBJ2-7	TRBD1	CASSLAGQGSHEQYF	TGCGCCAGCAGCTTGGCGGGACAGGGGTCACACGAGCAGTACTTC
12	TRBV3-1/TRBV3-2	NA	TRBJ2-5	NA	CATGFHLGTQYF	TGTGCCACAGGGTTTCACCTAGGGACCCAGTACTTC
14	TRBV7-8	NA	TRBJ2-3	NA	CASSFLISTDTQYF	TGTGCCAGCAGCTTCCTTATCAGCACAGATACGCAGTATTTT
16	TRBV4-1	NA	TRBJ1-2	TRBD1	CASSQEWDRDSYGYTF	TGCGCCAGCAGCCAAGAATGGGACAGGGACTCCTATGGCTACACCTTC
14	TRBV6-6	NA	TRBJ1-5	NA	CASRSYRDLQPQHF	TGTGCCAGCAGGTCCTACAGGGATCTTCAGCCCCAGCATTTT
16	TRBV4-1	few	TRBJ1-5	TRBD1	CASSPYTGDSNQPQHF	TGCGCCAGCAGCCCCTATACAGGGGATAGCAATCAGCCCCAGCATTTT
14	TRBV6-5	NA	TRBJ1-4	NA	CASSSGQSNEKLFF	TGTGCCAGCAGCAGCGGACAGTCTAATGAAAAACTGTTTTTT
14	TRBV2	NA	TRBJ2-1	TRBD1	CASSDQGAGNEQFF	TGTGCCAGCAGTGACCAGGGGGCTGGCAATGAGCAGTTCTTC
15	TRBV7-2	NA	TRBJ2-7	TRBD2	CASSYLGGSNYEQYF	TGTGCCAGCAGCTACCTGGGGGGGTCAAACTACGAGCAGTACTTC
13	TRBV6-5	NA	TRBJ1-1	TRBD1	CASNRGIVTEAFF	TGTGCCAGCAACAGGGGCATAGTCACTGAAGCTTTCTTT
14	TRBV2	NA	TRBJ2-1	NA	CASRSRSSYNEQFF	TGTGCCAGCAGGTCCAGGAGCTCCTACAATGAGCAGTTCTTC
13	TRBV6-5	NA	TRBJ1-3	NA	CASNKPQGNTIYF	TGTGCCAGCAACAAGCCCCAGGGAAACACCATATATTTT
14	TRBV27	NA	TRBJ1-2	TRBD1	CASSINRDRVGYTF	TGTGCCAGCAGCATAAACCGGGACAGAGTTGGCTACACCTTC
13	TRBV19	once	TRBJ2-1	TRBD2	CATGTSGRGEQFF	TGTGCCACCGGGACTAGCGGGAGGGGTGAGCAGTTCTTC
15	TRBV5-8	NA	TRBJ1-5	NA	CASSFVENSNQPQHF	TGTGCCAGCAGCTTTGTAGAAAATAGCAATCAGCCCCAGCATTTT
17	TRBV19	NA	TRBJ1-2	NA	CASSIDGISSSNYGYTF	TGTGCCAGTAGTATTGACGGAATAAGTTCCTCTAACTATGGCTACACCTTC
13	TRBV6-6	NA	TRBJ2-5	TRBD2	CASRLAGGETQYF	TGTGCCAGCAGGCTAGCGGGGGGGGAGACCCAGTACTTC
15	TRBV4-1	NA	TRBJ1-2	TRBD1	CASSQDPGGSYGYTF	TGCGCCAGCAGCCAAGATCCAGGGGGAAGTTATGGCTACACCTTC
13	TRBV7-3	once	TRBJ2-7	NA	CASSFIRASEQYF	TGTGCCAGCAGCTTCATAAGGGCAAGCGAGCAGTACTTC
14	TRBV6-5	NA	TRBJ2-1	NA	CASTPGWGANEQFF	TGTGCCAGCACCCCAGGTTGGGGGGCCAATGAGCAGTTCTTC
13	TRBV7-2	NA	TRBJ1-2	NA	CASSLSQNYGYTF	TGTGCCAGCAGCTTATCACAAAACTATGGCTACACCTTC
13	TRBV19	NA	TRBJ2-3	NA	CASTNGQRDTQYF	TGTGCCAGTACCAACGGGCAGAGGGATACGCAGTATTTT